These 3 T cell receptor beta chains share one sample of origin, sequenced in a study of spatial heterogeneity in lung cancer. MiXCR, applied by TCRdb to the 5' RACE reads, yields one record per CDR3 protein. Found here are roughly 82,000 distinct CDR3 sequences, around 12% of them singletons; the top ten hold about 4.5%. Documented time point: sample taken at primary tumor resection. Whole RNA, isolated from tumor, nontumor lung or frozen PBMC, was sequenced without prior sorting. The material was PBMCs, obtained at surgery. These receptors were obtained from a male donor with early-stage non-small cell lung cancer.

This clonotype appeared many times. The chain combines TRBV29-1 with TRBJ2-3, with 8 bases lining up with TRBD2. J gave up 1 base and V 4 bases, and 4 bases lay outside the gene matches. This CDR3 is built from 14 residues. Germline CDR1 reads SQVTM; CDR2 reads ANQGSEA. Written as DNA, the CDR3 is TGCAGCGTTGGTCCAGCGGGAGGCACAGATACGCAGTATTTT. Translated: CSVGPAGGTDTQYF.

CDR3 coding DNA: TGTGCCAGTAGTGCGTACTGGGGGAACACTGAAGCTTTCTTT. Encoded protein: CASSAYWGNTEAFF. This chain links TRBV19 with TRBJ1-1; D gene unclear. The germline CDR1 and CDR2 sequences are LNHDA and SQIVND (reference sequence). Deletions cut 5 bases from V and 1 base from J, with 11 bases between. The CDR3 runs 14 residues.

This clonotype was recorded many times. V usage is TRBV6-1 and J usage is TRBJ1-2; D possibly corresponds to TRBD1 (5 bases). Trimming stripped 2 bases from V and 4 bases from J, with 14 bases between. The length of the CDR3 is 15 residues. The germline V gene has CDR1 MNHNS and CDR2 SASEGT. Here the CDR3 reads CASSETRQRIYGYTF. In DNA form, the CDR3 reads TGTGCCAGCAGTGAAACGAGACAGAGGATCTATGGCTACACCTTC.